This T cell receptor (beta chain) was identified during a study of T-cell memory formation after mild COVID-19. For the study at large: Largely donor-specific TCR clusters were found. Study-wide findings and caveats: Memory cells collected pre-infection included some clones that later responded, suggesting cross-reactive memory joined. Clones that contracted from day 15 to 85 were balanced CD4/CD8, while later expanders leaned CD4+.

This CDR3 contains 14 residues. Looked up from germline, CDR1 is MNHEY and CDR2 is SVGEGT. Trimming removed 6 bases at V and 0 bases at J, with 9 bases between. 5'RACE primed from the constant segment yielded TCR alpha and TCR beta cDNA libraries bearing sample barcodes and UMIs. TCRdb reprocessed the 5' RACE reads with MiXCR, giving one entry per CDR3 protein. This table has nearly 110,000 distinct CDR3 sequences, 13% to 15% appearing once. To note about this clonotype: Its specificity is not known.

Sample: PBMCs or a T cell subset sorted from them (not recorded which). This chain uses TRBV6-2 or TRBV6-3 with TRBJ1-5; TRBD1 is a possible D gene (6 bases). The clonotype originates from a young man who had mild COVID-19 (a few samples of this study predate the infection). Cell type and time point are not known. This CDR3 reads CASRQTGSNQPQHF. CDR3 nucleotide sequence: TGTGCCAGCAGACAGACAGGTAGCAATCAGCCCCAGCATTTT.